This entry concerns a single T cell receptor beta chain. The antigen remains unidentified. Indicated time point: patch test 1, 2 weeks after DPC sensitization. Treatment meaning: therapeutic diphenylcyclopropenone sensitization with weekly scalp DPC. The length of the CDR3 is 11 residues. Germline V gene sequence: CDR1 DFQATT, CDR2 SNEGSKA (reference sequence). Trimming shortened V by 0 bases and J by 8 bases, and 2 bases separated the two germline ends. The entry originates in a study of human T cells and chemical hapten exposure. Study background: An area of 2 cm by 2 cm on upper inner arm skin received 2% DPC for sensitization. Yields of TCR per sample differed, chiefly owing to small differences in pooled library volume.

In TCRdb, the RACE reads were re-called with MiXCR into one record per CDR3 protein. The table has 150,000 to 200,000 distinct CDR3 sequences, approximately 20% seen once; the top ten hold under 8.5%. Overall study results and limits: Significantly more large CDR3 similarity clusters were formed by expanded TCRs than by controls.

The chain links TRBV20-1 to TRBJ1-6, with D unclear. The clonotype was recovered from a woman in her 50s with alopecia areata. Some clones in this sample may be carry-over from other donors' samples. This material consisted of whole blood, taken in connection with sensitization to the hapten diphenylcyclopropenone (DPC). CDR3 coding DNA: TGCAGTGCTAGAGATGATTCACCCCTCCACTTT. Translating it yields CSARDDSPLHF.